This T cell receptor (beta chain) was sequenced during a study of blood T cell repertoires in COVID-19. This clone was picked up a small number of times. Under the authors' procedure: Amplification of reference gene primers provided the estimated nucleated cell counts. The protocol was immunoSEQ multiplex PCR, while the TCRdb copy is restricted to in-frame clones and leaves out a portion. V and J calls and clone size are those listed in that table; D and trimming were worked out from the DNA. The table includes about 210,000 clones, roughly 80% detected once. The germline CDR1 and CDR2 sequences are LNHDA and SQIVND (reference sequence). J lost 1 base, V lost 6 bases, and 7 bases had no gene match. This CDR3 comprises 15 residues.

This receptor was obtained from a man aged 60-69 years with acute or convalescent COVID-19. Material: peripheral blood. V gene TRBV19 combines with J gene TRBJ1-1; TRBD1 agrees at 8 bases. The CDR3 here is CASSDRGVENTEAFF. In DNA, the CDR3 is TGTGCCAGTAGCGACAGGGGAGTAGAGAACACTGAAGCTTTCTTT. Based on the CDR3 plus reference TRBV19 and TRBJ1-1, the full variable domain is DGGITQSPKYLFRKEGQNVTLSCEQNLNHDAMYWYRQDPGQGLRLIYYSQIVNDFQKGDIAEGYSVSREKKESFPLTVTSAQKNPTAFYLCASSDRGVENTEAFFGQGTRLTVV.